The 22 T cell receptor beta chains in this list originate from one sample, sequenced in a study of shared T cell receptors in the human thymus. Assay: immunoSEQ multiplex PCR; the TCRdb copy retains only in-frame clones and omits some. The sample records 720,000 or so clones, 80% to 90% being singletons. The sample was also linked to a second study, of human thymus T cells.

Sequenced input: thymocytes. These receptors were collected from a girl under two years old with a congenital heart defect.

The chain couples TRBV5-6 to TRBJ2-7, with D unclear. The CDR3 has 15 amino acids. Trimming removed 6 bases from V and 0 bases from J, with 16 bases in between. In germline, CDR1 is SGHDT, CDR2 YYEEEE. The CDR3 here is CASTLRRFYSYEQYF. The CDR3 coding sequence is TGTGCCAGCACCCTGAGGCGGTTCTACTCCTACGAGCAGTACTTC.

The chain employs TRBV6-5 and TRBJ1-1; 8 bases align to TRBD1. The V gene end was trimmed by 2 bases and the J gene end by 0 bases; junction bases not matched to a gene: 5. The CDR3 is 16 amino acids. The germline V gene has CDR1 MNHEY and CDR2 SVGAGI. The CDR3 here is CASSYRTGPMNTEAFF. In nucleotides, the CDR3 is TGTGCCAGCAGTTACCGGACAGGGCCCATGAACACTGAAGCTTTCTTT.

The chain uses TRBV4-3 and TRBJ1-2; 8 positions match TRBD1. Per germline, CDR1 LGHNA and CDR2 YSLEER. V trimming: 3 bases; J trimming: 1 base; junction bases outside the gene matches: 4. CDR3 length equals 15 residues. The CDR3: CASSQNRGDNYGYTF. In nucleotides, the CDR3 is TGCGCCAGCAGCCAGAACAGGGGGGATAACTATGGCTACACCTTC.

The rearrangement links TRBV6-5 to TRBJ2-7, with D hard to call. Between the trimmed V and J ends, which lost 4 bases and 0 bases, there was a span of 10 bases. Germline V gene lookup returns CDR1 MNHEY and CDR2 SVGAGI. The CDR3 is 14 amino acids. The CDR3 is CASSSPLSSYEQYF. The DNA for the CDR3 is TGTGCCAGCAGTTCCCCCCTGAGCTCCTACGAGCAGTACTTC.

The chain links TRBV16 to TRBJ1-1, with a weak D call TRBD1 (5 bases). With 4 bases removed from V and 5 bases from J, the gap between germline ends came to 23 bases. Germline CDR1 and CDR2: KGHSY and FQNENV. The CDR3 covers 17 residues. The CDR3 sequence is CASSRNRVRPPGTEAFF. The CDR3 region has the DNA TGTGCCAGCAGCCGAAATAGAGTGAGGCCCCCAGGGACTGAAGCTTTCTTT.

The V call is TRBV12-5, the J call TRBJ2-7; D unresolved. There are 12 residues in the CDR3. The germline V and J ends were trimmed by 4 bases and 4 bases, with 8 bases remaining between them. Germline CDR1 is LGHNT and CDR2 is FRNRAP. CDR3 bases: TGTGCTAGTGGTTCTTCCTCGTACGAGCAGTACTTC. It encodes CASGSSSYEQYF.

This clone appeared a single time. V is TRBV7-2 and J is TRBJ2-5, with TRBD2 matching 8 bases. V trimming: 5 bases; J trimming: 2 bases; junction bases outside the gene matches: 7. This CDR3 contains 15 residues. CDR1 is SGHTA and CDR2 is FQGNSA in the germline V gene. CDR3 bases: TGTGCCAGCAGCAGAATAGCGGGGACACAAGAGACCCAGTACTTC. It codes for CASSRIAGTQETQYF.

The chain recombines TRBV9 with TRBJ2-1; D might be TRBD2 (5 bases). The CDR3 spans 14 residues. Germline-derived CDR1 and CDR2 are SGDLS and YYNGEE. V was clipped by 0 bases and J by 8 bases, with 12 bases between them. CDR3 DNA sequence: TGTGCCAGCAGCGTAGGTGAGGGTTGGGATGAGCAGTTCTTC. Amino acid sequence: CASSVGEGWDEQFF.

This sequence joins TRBV28 and TRBJ1-5; D ambiguous. The CDR3 extends over 12 amino acids. Deletions cut 2 bases from V and 7 bases from J, with 6 bases between. Germline assignment: CDR1 MDHEN and CDR2 SYDVKM. CDR3 sequence (DNA): TGTGCCAGCAGTTTAGCAGTCCAGCCCCAGCATTTT. It encodes CASSLAVQPQHF.

The gene calls are TRBV5-8 and TRBJ1-2; perhaps TRBD1 as D (5 bases). The germline V gene encodes CDR1 SGHTS and CDR2 YDEGEE. V dropped 2 bases and J dropped 5 bases, with 16 bases sitting between them. The CDR3 has 15 residues. This chain's CDR3 is CASSLGADVPYGYTF. CDR3 nucleotide sequence: TGTGCCAGCAGCTTAGGGGCAGACGTTCCTTATGGCTACACCTTC.

The chain has TRBV5-1 and TRBJ2-2, with TRBD2 matching 7 bases. The CDR3 is 17 residues long. The germline V gene encodes CDR1 SGHRS and CDR2 YFSETQ. V lost 5 bases, J lost 2 bases, and 12 bases stayed unmatched. The CDR3 nucleotides read TGCGCCAGCAGTTTCCCCGGACTAGAAAAAAACACCGGGGAGCTGTTTTTT. This gives the protein CASSFPGLEKNTGELFF. The full variable domain, its missing parts supplied by reference TRBV5-1 and TRBJ2-2, is KAGVTQTPRYLIKTRGQQVTLSCSPISGHRSVSWYQQTPGQGLQFLFEYFSETQRNKGNFPGRFSGRQFSNSRSEMNVSTLELGDSALYLCASSFPGLEKNTGELFFGEGSRLTVL.

This rearrangement joins TRBV29-1 to TRBJ2-5; TRBD1 aligns across 10 bases. CDR1 SQVTM and CDR2 ANQGSEA come from the germline V gene. V dropped 6 bases and J dropped 3; count of bases not matched to a gene: 1. This CDR3 spans 12 amino acids. This CDR3 reads CSVTGGEETQYF. CDR3 nucleotide sequence: TGCAGCGTGACAGGGGGCGAAGAGACCCAGTACTTC. Together with reference TRBV29-1 and TRBJ2-5, the CDR3 gives the full variable domain: SAVISQKPSRDICQRGTSLTIQCQVDSQVTMMFWYRQQPGQSLTLIATANQGSEATYESGFVIDKFPISRPNLTFSTLTVSNMSPEDSSIYLCSVTGGEETQYFGPGTRLLVL.

The V and J genes are TRBV11-2 and TRBJ2-1; maybe TRBD1 (5 bases). Germline V gene data show CDR1 as SGHAT and CDR2 as FQNNGV. The ends were cut back, 4 bases at V and 0 bases at J, with 13 bases in the middle. The CDR3 totals 16 residues. CDR3 bases: TGTGCCAGCAGCTGGGGCGGCCCTAGCTCCTACAATGAGCAGTTCTTC. Translating it yields CASSWGGPSSYNEQFF.

As regards this clone: Other DNA sequences in the same sample also yield this CDR3. The V and J genes are TRBV14 and TRBJ1-1; D is possibly TRBD1 (6 bases). This CDR3 is built from 14 residues. Germline assignment: CDR1 SGHDN and CDR2 FVKESK. V lost 4 bases to trimming and J lost 6 bases, with 15 bases between them. CDR3 coding DNA: TGTGCCAGCAGCCCGTCCAGGGGATCCGCTGAAGCTTTCTTT. Its protein is CASSPSRGSAEAFF.

V gene TRBV4-1 combines with J gene TRBJ2-1, with TRBD2 as a possible D gene (6 bases). Trimming pared 1 base from V and 2 bases from J, leaving 9 bases between. CDR1 MGHRA and CDR2 YSYEKL come from the germline V gene. CDR3 length: 15 residues. CDR3 in amino acids: CASSQGGLTYNEQFF. As DNA, the CDR3 is TGCGCCAGCAGCCAAGGGGGACTTACCTACAATGAGCAGTTCTTC.

This chain links TRBV5-1 with TRBJ1-2, with 10 bases matching TRBD1. Germline CDR1 and CDR2: SGHRS and YFSETQ. This CDR3 is built from 15 residues. The junction had 4 bases not matched to a gene; V was cut back by 4 bases and J by 1 base. DNA for the CDR3: TGCGCCAGCAGCCCGGGACAGGGGAGTAACTATGGCTACACCTTC. Its protein is CASSPGQGSNYGYTF.

The chain carries TRBV4-1 and TRBJ1-2, with 9 bases that match TRBD1. The V gene's germline CDR1 is MGHRA and CDR2 YSYEKL. V shed 1 base and J 3 bases; nucleotides not matched to a gene: 9. The length of the CDR3 is 17 residues. The CDR3 DNA sequence: TGCGCCAGCAGCCAAGCCGAGGACAGGGGTTACCACTATGGCTACACCTTC. It encodes CASSQAEDRGYHYGYTF.

The rearrangement links TRBV6-1 to TRBJ1-1; 8 nucleotides line up with TRBD1. Germline CDR1 reads MNHNS; CDR2 reads SASEGT. V lost 0 bases and J lost 1; bases outside the gene matches: 13. CDR3 length: 19 amino acids. CDR3 sequence: CASSEAVAFRTGTNTEAFF. CDR3 bases: TGTGCCAGCAGTGAAGCGGTCGCTTTCAGGACAGGGACGAACACTGAAGCTTTCTTT.

This chain uses TRBV25-1 with TRBJ1-2; TRBD1 might be the D (6 bases). Trimming pared 5 bases from V and 8 bases from J, leaving 18 bases between. Germline CDR1 and CDR2: MGHDK and SYGVNS. CDR3 length: 14 amino acids. CDR3 protein: CASSSRSPQGGYTF. In DNA form, the CDR3 reads TGTGCCAGCAGTAGCCGAAGTCCCCAGGGGGGCTACACCTTC.

The chain has TRBV2 and TRBJ1-2, with 10 bases that match TRBD1. CDR3 size: 14 residues. CDR1 and CDR2 from the germline V gene are SNHLY and FYNNEI. The junction had 14 bases not matched to a gene; V was cut back by 11 bases and J by 8 bases. CDR3 nucleotides: TGTGCCGGCTCCGGGACAGGGGTTACCTTCGGCTACACCTTC. This encodes CAGSGTGVTFGYTF.

The genes are TRBV14 and TRBJ2-3; the D is unclear. V was pared by 2 bases and J by 6 bases, with 6 bases between. This CDR3 comprises 12 residues. Germline V gene sequence: CDR1 SGHDN, CDR2 FVKESK. The CDR3 coding sequence is TGTGCCAGCAGCCAACCCCAGGATACGCAGTATTTT. Encoded protein: CASSQPQDTQYF.

The V and J genes are TRBV15 and TRBJ2-3; D call uncertain. V gave up 1 base and J gave up 2 bases, with 10 bases separating them. The CDR3 runs 15 residues. Germline V lookup: CDR1 LNHNV, CDR2 YYDKDF (reference sequence). Here the CDR3 DNA reads TGTGCCACCAGCAGAGGGTCGGGTTACACAGATACGCAGTATTTT. Its translation: CATSRGSGYTDTQYF.